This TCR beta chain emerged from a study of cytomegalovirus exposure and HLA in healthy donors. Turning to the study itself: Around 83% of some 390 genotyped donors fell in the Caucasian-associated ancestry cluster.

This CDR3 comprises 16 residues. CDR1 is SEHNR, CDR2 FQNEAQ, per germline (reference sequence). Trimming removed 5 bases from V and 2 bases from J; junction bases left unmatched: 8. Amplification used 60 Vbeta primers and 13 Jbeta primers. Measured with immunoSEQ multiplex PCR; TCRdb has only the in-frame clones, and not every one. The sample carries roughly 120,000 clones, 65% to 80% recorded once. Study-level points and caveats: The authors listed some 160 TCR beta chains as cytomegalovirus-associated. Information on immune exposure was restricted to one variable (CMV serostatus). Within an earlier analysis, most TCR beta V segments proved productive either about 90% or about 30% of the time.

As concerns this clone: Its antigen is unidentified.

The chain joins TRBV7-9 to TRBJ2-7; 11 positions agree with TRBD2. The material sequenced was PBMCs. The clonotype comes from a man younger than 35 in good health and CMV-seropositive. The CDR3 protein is CASSRQTSGTAYEQYF. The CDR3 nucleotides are TGTGCCAGCAGCCGCCAGACTAGCGGGACCGCCTACGAGCAGTACTTC.